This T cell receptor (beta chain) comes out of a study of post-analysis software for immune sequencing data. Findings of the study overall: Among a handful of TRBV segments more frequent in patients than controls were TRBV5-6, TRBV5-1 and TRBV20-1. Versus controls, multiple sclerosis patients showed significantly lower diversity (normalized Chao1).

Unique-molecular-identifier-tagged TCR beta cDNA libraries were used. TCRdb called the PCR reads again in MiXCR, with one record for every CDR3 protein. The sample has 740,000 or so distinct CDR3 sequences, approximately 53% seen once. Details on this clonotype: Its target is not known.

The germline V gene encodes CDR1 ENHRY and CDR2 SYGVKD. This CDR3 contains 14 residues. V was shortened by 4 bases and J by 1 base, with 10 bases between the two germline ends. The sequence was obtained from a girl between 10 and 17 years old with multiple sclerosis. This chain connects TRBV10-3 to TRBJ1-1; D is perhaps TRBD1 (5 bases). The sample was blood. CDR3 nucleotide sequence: TGTGCCATCAGTGGGGGGAGTCCGAACACTGAAGCTTTCTTT. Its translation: CAISGGSPNTEAFF.